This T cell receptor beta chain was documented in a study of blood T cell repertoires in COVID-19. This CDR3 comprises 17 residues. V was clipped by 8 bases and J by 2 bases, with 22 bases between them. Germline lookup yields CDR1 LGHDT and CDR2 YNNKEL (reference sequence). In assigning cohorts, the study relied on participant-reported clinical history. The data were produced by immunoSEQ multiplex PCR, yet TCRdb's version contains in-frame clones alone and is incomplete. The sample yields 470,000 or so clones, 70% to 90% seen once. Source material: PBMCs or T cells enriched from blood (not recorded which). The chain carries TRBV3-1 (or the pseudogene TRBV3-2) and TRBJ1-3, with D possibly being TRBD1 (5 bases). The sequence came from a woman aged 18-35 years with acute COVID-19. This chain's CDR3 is CASHARGGEAPGNTIYF. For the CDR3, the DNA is TGTGCCAGCCATGCACGGGGGGGGGAAGCTCCTGGAAACACCATATATTTT.